The 11 T cell receptor beta chains below come from one sample, sequenced in a study of radiotherapy plus CTLA-4 blockade in lung cancer. Using immunoSEQ multiplex PCR, the repertoire was profiled, and TCRdb retains in-frame clones only, with some absent. The sample contains 50,000 or so clones, more than 65% of which appear only once. The sample was peripheral blood, taken from a patient treated with radiotherapy plus ipilimumab. Receptors originate from a human donor with non-small cell lung cancer who had a partial response to radiotherapy plus ipilimumab.

The chain employs TRBV19 and TRBJ1-6, with TRBD1 matching 8 bases. The CDR3 loop spans 15 amino acids. Trimming cost V 5 bases and J 7 bases; bases outside gene matches: 7. Germline CDR1 is LNHDA and CDR2 is SQIVND (reference sequence). CDR3 sequence (DNA): TGTGCCAGTAGTGACCAGGGGGCCGGGAATTCACCCCTCCACTTT. Amino acids: CASSDQGAGNSPLHF.

The table lists this clone with a count of one. The V call is TRBV19, the J call TRBJ1-2, with 9 nucleotides matching TRBD1. Trimming took 4 bases from V and 4 from J; bases not matched to a gene: 10. Germline-derived CDR1 and CDR2 are LNHDA and SQIVND (reference sequence). The CDR3 is 16 amino acids. The chain's CDR3 is CASSTPGTGKGYGYTF. DNA for the CDR3: TGTGCCAGTAGTACCCCCGGGACAGGGAAGGGCTATGGCTACACCTTC.

This clone was recorded once. The J gene is TRBJ2-5, the V gene TRBV5-6; TRBD2 agrees at 11 bases. Trimming at V came to 4 bases and at J to 7 bases, leaving 6 bases not matched to a gene. This CDR3 comprises 14 residues. Germline V gives CDR1 SGHDT, CDR2 YYEEEE. CDR3 DNA: TGTGCCAGCAGCAAACTAGCGGGGGCAGGGACCCAGTACTTC. Protein product: CASSKLAGAGTQYF.

The V gene is TRBV6-5, the J gene TRBJ2-1, with 9 bases lining up with TRBD1. V was pared by 6 bases and J by 2 bases, with 5 bases of the junction left unmatched. The germline gives CDR1 MNHEY, CDR2 SVGAGI. This CDR3 has 15 residues. CDR3 protein: CASSAGTGPYNEQFF. CDR3 nucleotides: TGTGCCAGCAGCGCCGGGACAGGGCCCTACAATGAGCAGTTCTTC.

CDR3 coding DNA: TGTGCCAGCAGCCCAGGGATGGGGACAGATACGCAGTATTTT. It yields the protein CASSPGMGTDTQYF. The genes are TRBV6-1 and TRBJ2-3; a weak D match, TRBD1 (5 bases). Trimming removed 6 bases from V and 3 bases from J, with 13 bases in between. Germline V gene data show CDR1 as MNHNS and CDR2 as SASEGT. The CDR3 spans 14 residues.

This clone was picked up one time. The chain combines TRBV2 with TRBJ2-7; possibly TRBD1 for D (5 bases). Per the germline V gene, CDR1 is SNHLY and CDR2 is FYNNEI. Trimming removed 2 bases from V and 5 bases from J, with 16 bases in between. The CDR3 has 15 amino acids. The CDR3: CASSETWQGRNEQYF. In DNA, the CDR3 is TGTGCCAGCAGTGAAACTTGGCAGGGTCGAAACGAGCAGTACTTC.

The chain uses TRBV9 and TRBJ2-1; 8 bases match TRBD2. Per the germline V gene, CDR1 is SGDLS and CDR2 is YYNGEE. With V trimmed by 1 base and J by 5 bases, 17 bases remained unmatched. CDR3 length: 19 residues. CDR3 protein: CASSVLAGFVGGWDNEQFF. The CDR3 region has the DNA TGTGCCAGCAGCGTACTAGCGGGTTTCGTGGGTGGGTGGGACAATGAGCAGTTCTTC.

The rearrangement links TRBV27 to TRBJ1-1; no firm D call. Trimming removed 5 bases from V and 5 bases from J, with 18 bases in between. Germline loops: CDR1 MNHEY, CDR2 SMNVEV (reference sequence). The CDR3 contains 15 residues. The CDR3 here is CASSTPSGGLTEAFF. The CDR3 nucleotides read TGTGCCAGCAGTACCCCTTCAGGAGGGCTAACTGAAGCTTTCTTT.

This chain connects TRBV4-3 to TRBJ2-3; D might be TRBD2 (7 bases). The CDR3 has 16 amino acids. V was cut by 1 base and J by 5 bases, with 16 bases left in between. The germline CDR1 and CDR2 sequences are LGHNA and YSLEER. The CDR3 loop is CASSQGLAGAGDTQYF. The CDR3 DNA reads as TGCGCCAGCAGCCAAGGTCTGGCGGGGGCCGGAGATACGCAGTATTTT.

This chain links TRBV28 with TRBJ2-6; 9 bases are shared with TRBD2. Per the germline V gene, CDR1 is MDHEN and CDR2 is SYDVKM. With 7 bases clipped from V and 0 bases from J, the junction kept 7 bases outside the gene matches. This CDR3 contains 17 residues. CDR3 region: CASKIAGASSGANVLTF. The DNA of the CDR3 is TGTGCCAGCAAGATAGCGGGGGCCTCCTCTGGGGCCAACGTCCTGACTTTC.

The chain is built from TRBV27 and TRBJ2-7, with unresolved D. This CDR3 region has 13 residues. V dropped 2 bases and J dropped 2 bases, with 7 bases sitting between them. Per germline, CDR1 MNHEY and CDR2 SMNVEV (reference sequence). The CDR3 reads CASSLNVAYEQYF. CDR3 coding DNA: TGTGCCAGCAGTTTAAACGTAGCCTACGAGCAGTACTTC.